The rows below give T cell receptor beta chains drawn from one sample of a study of T-cell memory formation after mild COVID-19. Each CDR3 protein is one row after TCRdb ran MiXCR on the 5' RACE reads. This repertoire shows approximately 260,000 distinct CDR3 sequences, roughly 18% found once; its top ten account for 23%. Sequenced: PBMCs or a T cell subset sorted from them (not recorded which). These receptors were collected from a man aged 18-30 years who had mild COVID-19 (a few samples of this study predate the infection). Cell type and time point are not known. Each CDR3 is given without its conserved first and last residue.

v_call	j_call	cdr3_aa
TRBV6-5	TRBJ1-2	ASSSPGTGAAYGYT
TRBV6-6	TRBJ1-4	ASSRPTVTDEKLF
TRBV20-1	TRBJ2-3	SAAPAGGGTQY
TRBV20-1	TRBJ2-1	SARYPSGGYNEQF
TRBV20-1	TRBJ2-2	SAYSDRGRPHTGELF
TRBV11-2	TRBJ1-6	ASSTPFRGPGRNSPLH
TRBV28	TRBJ1-4	AHGYDGDGGKLF
TRBV27	TRBJ2-1	ASSLMPPSSYNEQF
TRBV4-3	TRBJ1-5	ASSQDGAGYSNQPQH
TRBV9	TRBJ2-1	ASSVDQSSEQF
TRBV7-2	TRBJ2-3	ASSLVGGPADTQY
TRBV12-3/TRBV12-4	TRBJ2-7	ASSWGGPEQY
TRBV4-2	TRBJ2-3	ASSRGRGIDTQY
TRBV7-9	TRBJ1-2	ASSLAYGYT
TRBV30	TRBJ1-2	AWSGGYGYT
TRBV2	TRBJ1-3	ASSDRTNSGNTIY
TRBV5-1	TRBJ2-4	ASSPRTGEDRDIQY
TRBV7-3	TRBJ2-3	ASSLGGTGQDTQY
TRBV7-2	TRBJ2-5	ASSSGGDQETQY
TRBV10-3	TRBJ2-4	AISEYNSGSGNIQY
TRBV7-2	TRBJ2-2	ASRLDPVDTGELF
TRBV20-1	TRBJ2-4	SARAYRELAKNIQY
TRBV28	TRBJ1-5	ASSWGDRGNQPQH
TRBV4-1	TRBJ1-1	ASAGLTEAF
TRBV9	TRBJ2-4	ASSSRYAKNIQY
TRBV6-6	TRBJ1-2	ASSPSGNAPYT
TRBV28	TRBJ1-2	ASSFGTGLNYGYT
TRBV6-2/TRBV6-3	TRBJ2-5	ASSYSRTSKTQY
TRBV5-6	TRBJ2-4	ASSLSQPGKNIQY
TRBV12-3/TRBV12-4	TRBJ1-5	ASSLTLNGGNQPQH
TRBV23-1	TRBJ1-5	ATWTGRTRLRNQPQH
TRBV19	TRBJ2-7	ASSLTLTYEQY
TRBV5-1	TRBJ2-3	ASSLPSGQTRTDTQY
TRBV20-1	TRBJ1-1	SARVQGGTEAF
TRBV7-2	TRBJ2-5	ASSQGGAFRETQY
TRBV9	TRBJ2-1	ASSVRSGRTPNEQF
TRBV7-7	TRBJ2-1	ASSPGTSQRVNEQF
TRBV7-9	TRBJ1-4	ASSLWQDDEKLF
TRBV5-1	TRBJ1-1	ASSLGDRGSAF
TRBV12-3/TRBV12-4	TRBJ1-1	ASRTGTGAF
TRBV9	TRBJ1-2	ASSPSLYGYT
TRBV5-5	TRBJ2-3	ASSPGTYTDTQY
TRBV7-8	TRBJ2-7	ASSRTYEQY
TRBV7-3	TRBJ2-2	ASRSQGPGELF
TRBV6-2/TRBV6-3	TRBJ1-6	ASSYDSFGNSPLH